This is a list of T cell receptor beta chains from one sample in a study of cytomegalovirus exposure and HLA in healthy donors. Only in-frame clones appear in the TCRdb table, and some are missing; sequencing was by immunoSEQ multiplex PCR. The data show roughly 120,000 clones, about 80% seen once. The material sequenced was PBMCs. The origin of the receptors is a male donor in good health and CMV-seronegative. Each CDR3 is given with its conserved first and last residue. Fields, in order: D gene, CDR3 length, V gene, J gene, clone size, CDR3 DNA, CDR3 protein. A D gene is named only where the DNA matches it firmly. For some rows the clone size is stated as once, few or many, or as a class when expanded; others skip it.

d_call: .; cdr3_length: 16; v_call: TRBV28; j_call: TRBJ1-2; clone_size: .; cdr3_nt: TGTGCCAGCAGTTCCCTGAGGTCGACTGGAATCTATGGCTACACCTTC; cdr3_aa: CASSSLRSTGIYGYTF
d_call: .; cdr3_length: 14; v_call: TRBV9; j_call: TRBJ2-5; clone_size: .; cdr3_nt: TGTGCCAGCAGCGTAGGTGACAGAAAAGAGACCCAGTACTTC; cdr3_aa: CASSVGDRKETQYF
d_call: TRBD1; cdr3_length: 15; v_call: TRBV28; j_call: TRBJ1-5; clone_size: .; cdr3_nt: TGTGCCAGCAGGCTTGACAGGGGGCAGGTTCAGCCCCAGCATTTT; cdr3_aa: CASRLDRGQVQPQHF
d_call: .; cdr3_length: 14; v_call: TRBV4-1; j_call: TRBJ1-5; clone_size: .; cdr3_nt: TGCGTCAGCAGCGCAACAGGTCGCAATCAGCCCCAGCATTTT; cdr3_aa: CVSSATGRNQPQHF
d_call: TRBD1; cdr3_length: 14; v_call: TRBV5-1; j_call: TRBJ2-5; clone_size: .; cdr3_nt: TGCGCCAGCAGCATGGGACAGGCACTGGAGACCCAGTACTTC; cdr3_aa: CASSMGQALETQYF
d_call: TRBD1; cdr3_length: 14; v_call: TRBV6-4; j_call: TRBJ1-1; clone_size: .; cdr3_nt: TGTGCCAGCAGTCGACAGGGAGCAGGGACTGAAGCTTTCTTT; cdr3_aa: CASSRQGAGTEAFF
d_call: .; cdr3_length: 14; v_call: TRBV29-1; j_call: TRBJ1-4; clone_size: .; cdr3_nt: TGCAGCGTTCGAGGGGCAGGGGCTAATGAAAAACTGTTTTTT; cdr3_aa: CSVRGAGANEKLFF
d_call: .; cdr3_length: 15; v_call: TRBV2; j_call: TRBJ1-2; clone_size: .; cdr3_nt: TGTGCCAGCAGTGAACGGACAGTCTCAACCTATGGCTACACCTTC; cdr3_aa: CASSERTVSTYGYTF
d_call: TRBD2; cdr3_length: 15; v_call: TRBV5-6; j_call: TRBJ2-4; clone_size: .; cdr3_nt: TGTGCCAGCAGCTTGGACCCGGGAGGCGATGGCAGTCAGTACTTC; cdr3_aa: CASSLDPGGDGSQYF
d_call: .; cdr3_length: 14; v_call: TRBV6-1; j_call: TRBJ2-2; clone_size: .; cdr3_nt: TGTGCCAGCAGTCTTAACTTTGACACCGGGGAGCTGTTTTTT; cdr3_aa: CASSLNFDTGELFF
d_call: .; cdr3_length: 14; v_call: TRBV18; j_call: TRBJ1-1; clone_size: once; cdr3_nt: TGTGCCAGCTCCCCTGGACAGTTGAACACTGAAGCTTTCTTT; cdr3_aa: CASSPGQLNTEAFF
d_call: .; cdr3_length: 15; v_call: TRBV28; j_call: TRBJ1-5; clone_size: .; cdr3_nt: TGTGCCAGCTCCCCGGTCCTTGTTAGCAATCAGCCCCAGCATTTT; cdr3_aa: CASSPVLVSNQPQHF
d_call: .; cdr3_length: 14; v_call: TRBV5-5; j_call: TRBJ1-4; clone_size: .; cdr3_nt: TGTGCCAGCAGCTTTGGCCAGGGGAATGAAAAACTGTTTTTT; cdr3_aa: CASSFGQGNEKLFF
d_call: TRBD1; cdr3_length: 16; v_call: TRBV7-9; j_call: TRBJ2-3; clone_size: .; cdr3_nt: TGTTCCAGCAGCTTAGGACAGGGGACACCCACAGATACGCAGTATTTT; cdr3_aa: CSSSLGQGTPTDTQYF
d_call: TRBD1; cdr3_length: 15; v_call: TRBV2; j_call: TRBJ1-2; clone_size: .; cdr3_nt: TGTGCCAGCAGTGAAAGGACAGGGAATAACTATGGCTACACCTTC; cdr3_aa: CASSERTGNNYGYTF
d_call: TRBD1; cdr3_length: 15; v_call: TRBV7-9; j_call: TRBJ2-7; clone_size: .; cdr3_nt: TGTGCCAGCAGCCTCGGGACAGGGGTACCTTACGAGCAGTACTTC; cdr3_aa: CASSLGTGVPYEQYF
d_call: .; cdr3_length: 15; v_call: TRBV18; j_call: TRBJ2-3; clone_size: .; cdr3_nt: TGTGCCAGCTCACGCCGGGACTCCGGCACAGATACGCAGTATTTT; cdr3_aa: CASSRRDSGTDTQYF